These 32 T cell receptor beta chains were all obtained from the same sample, sequenced in a study of T cells in localized non-small cell lung cancer. Libraries were prepared by immunoSEQ multiplex PCR; TCRdb keeps only in-frame clonotypes and omits some of them. Here the sample spans 72,000 or so clones, just under 85% being singletons. Source: peripheral blood, taken before any cancer treatment. The receptors were sampled from a female donor older than 55 with stage I lung adenocarcinoma.

This clone has a single count. The chain recombines TRBV15 with TRBJ2-7, with D perhaps TRBD2 (5 bases). V was trimmed by 1 base and J by 4 bases, leaving 8 bases between them. This CDR3 contains 13 residues. Germline assignment: CDR1 LNHNV and CDR2 YYDKDF (reference sequence). CDR3 in DNA: TGTGCCACCAGCAGAGCGAGGGTGTACGAGCAGTACTTC. Protein product: CATSRARVYEQYF.

A few counts support this clone. This chain connects TRBV11-2 to TRBJ2-7; 8 positions match TRBD1. V was pared by 2 bases and J by 5 bases, with 5 bases of the junction left unmatched. The CDR3 is made up of 14 amino acids. In germline, CDR1 is SGHAT, CDR2 FQNNGV. The CDR3 region has the DNA TGTGCCAGCAGCTTACGACAGGGGAGCGACGAGCAGTACTTC. Protein sequence: CASSLRQGSDEQYF.

The chain carries TRBV4-1 and TRBJ1-5; possibly TRBD1 for D (5 bases). The ends were cut back, 1 base at V and 4 bases at J, with 14 bases in the middle. This CDR3 has 16 amino acids. CDR1 MGHRA and CDR2 YSYEKL come from the germline V gene. The CDR3 DNA reads TGCGCCAGCAGCCAAGTCACAGGAAAGGATAATCAGCCCCAGCATTTT. Its protein is CASSQVTGKDNQPQHF.

This chain joins TRBV30 and TRBJ1-1, with D perhaps TRBD1 (5 bases). Germline V gene lookup returns CDR1 GTSNPN and CDR2 SVGIG (reference sequence). Trimming took off 7 bases at V and 0 bases at J, with 18 bases between the two ends. The CDR3 contains 15 residues. CDR3 nucleotide sequence: TGTGCCTTTCACAGGCGACCGACGATGAACACTGAAGCTTTCTTT. Amino acids: CAFHRRPTMNTEAFF.

V and J are TRBV6-6 and TRBJ2-1, with 11 positions matching TRBD2. Germline-derived CDR1 and CDR2 are MNHNY and SVGAGI (reference sequence). This CDR3 region has 15 residues. J gave up 7 bases and V 7 bases, and 9 bases lay outside the gene matches. In DNA form, the CDR3 reads TGTGCCAGCACCACATTTAGCGGGGGGGCGAATGAGCAGTTCTTC. It is translated as CASTTFSGGANEQFF.

The J gene is TRBJ2-3, the V gene TRBV5-1, with D possibly being TRBD1 (6 bases). Germline V gives CDR1 SGHRS, CDR2 YFSETQ. Trimming shortened V by 4 bases and J by 0 bases, and 12 bases separated the two germline ends. The CDR3 is 15 amino acids. CDR3 bases: TGCGCCAGCAGCCAGGGGAAGGCTAGCACAGATACGCAGTATTTT. Translated: CASSQGKASTDTQYF. Based on the CDR3 plus reference TRBV5-1 and TRBJ2-3, the full variable domain is KAGVTQTPRYLIKTRGQQVTLSCSPISGHRSVSWYQQTPGQGLQFLFEYFSETQRNKGNFPGRFSGRQFSNSRSEMNVSTLELGDSALYLCASSQGKASTDTQYFGPGTRLTVL.

This chain connects TRBV13 to TRBJ1-6, with TRBD1 as a possible D gene (5 bases). The V end lost 5 bases, the J end lost 9 bases, and 29 bases lay between the germline ends. CDR3 length equals 19 residues. Germline V CDR1 and CDR2: PRHDT, FYEKMQ (reference sequence). In nucleotides, the CDR3 is TGTGCCAGCAGCCCAGGGTTCACACTCCACACAATCCGGACTTCACCCCTCCACTTT. Protein sequence: CASSPGFTLHTIRTSPLHF.

The rearrangement uses TRBV5-1 and TRBJ1-4, with TRBD1 identical over 9 bases. V was pared by 6 bases and J by 6 bases, with 9 bases of the junction left unmatched. This CDR3 has 15 amino acids. In germline, CDR1 is SGHRS, CDR2 YFSETQ. This CDR3 is CASTFTGGADEKLFF. The CDR3 DNA is TGCGCCAGCACCTTTACAGGGGGCGCCGATGAAAAACTGTTTTTT.

This chain connects TRBV15 to TRBJ2-3; possible D gene TRBD1, 6 bases. The CDR3 loop spans 16 amino acids. The ends were cut back, 1 base at V and 4 bases at J, with 15 bases in the middle. CDR1 is LNHNV, CDR2 YYDKDF, per germline (reference sequence). This CDR3 reads CATSRALGASPDTQYF. CDR3 nucleotides: TGTGCCACCAGCAGAGCTCTGGGGGCGTCCCCAGATACGCAGTATTTT.

This clone has a handful of counts. The J gene is TRBJ2-4, the V gene TRBV5-1; unclear D gene. V shed 2 bases and J shed 1 base, with 13 bases lying between them. This CDR3 contains 16 residues. From germline, CDR1 is SGHRS and CDR2 YFSETQ. CDR3 coding DNA: TGCGCCAGCAGCTTCACGTTCGACTTGGCCAAAAACATTCAGTACTTC. This translates into CASSFTFDLAKNIQYF.

The chain couples TRBV27 to TRBJ1-1, with D perhaps TRBD1 (5 bases). V gave up 6 bases and J gave up 5 bases, with 16 bases separating them. The CDR3 totals 14 residues. In germline, CDR1 is MNHEY, CDR2 SMNVEV (reference sequence). Written as DNA, the CDR3 is TGTGCCAGCAGCCCGGGGGATTTCTTAACTGAAGCTTTCTTT. Translation gives CASSPGDFLTEAFF.

The V call is TRBV15, the J call TRBJ2-2; D is possibly TRBD1 or TRBD2 (6 bases each). Looked up from germline, CDR1 is LNHNV and CDR2 is YYDKDF (reference sequence). V lost 3 bases and J 9 bases, leaving 20 bases between the germline ends. This CDR3 has 16 amino acids. The CDR3 DNA is TGTGCCACCAGCAGCCTTGGGGGGCCAGCGAGTAGGGAGCTGTTTTTT. Translation gives CATSSLGGPASRELFF.

The gene calls are TRBV5-1 and TRBJ2-2; D unclear. The CDR3 covers 14 residues. V dropped 5 bases and J dropped 4 bases, with 12 bases sitting between them. Germline V gene data show CDR1 as SGHRS and CDR2 as YFSETQ. Written as DNA, the CDR3 is TGCGCCAGCAGTTGGGGTGACGCCACCGGGGAGCTGTTTTTT. Translated: CASSWGDATGELFF. The full variable domain, with the rest looked up from reference TRBV5-1 and TRBJ2-2, is KAGVTQTPRYLIKTRGQQVTLSCSPISGHRSVSWYQQTPGQGLQFLFEYFSETQRNKGNFPGRFSGRQFSNSRSEMNVSTLELGDSALYLCASSWGDATGELFFGEGSRLTVL.

The V gene is TRBV28, the J gene TRBJ1-1; TRBD1 is a possible D gene (6 bases). This CDR3 is built from 16 residues. The V gene lost 2 bases and the J gene lost 5 bases, with 18 bases spanning the gap. Looked up from germline, CDR1 is MDHEN and CDR2 is SYDVKM. In nucleotides, the CDR3 is TGTGCCAGCAGTTTAGCCGCAGGGGCCCGGTGGACTGAAGCTTTCTTT. Its protein is CASSLAAGARWTEAFF.

The J gene is TRBJ1-2, the V gene TRBV5-1; weak D call: TRBD1 (6 bases). The CDR3 is made up of 14 amino acids. The V gene's germline CDR1 is SGHRS and CDR2 YFSETQ. V was pared by 4 bases and J by 3 bases, with 13 bases between. In DNA, the CDR3 is TGCGCCAGCAGCCCGGCAGGGGATCACTATGGCTACACCTTC. It yields the protein CASSPAGDHYGYTF.

The rearrangement links TRBV11-3 to TRBJ2-7; TRBD2 agrees at 8 bases. Germline V gene lookup returns CDR1 SGHNT and CDR2 YENEEA. Germline trimming cut 8 bases from V and 0 bases from J; bases unmatched to any gene: 12. The CDR3 length is 16 residues. CDR3 nucleotide sequence: TGTGCCAGCGGACCGGGACTAGTTGGGGTCTCCTACGAGCAGTACTTC. Translation gives CASGPGLVGVSYEQYF.

V and J are TRBV9 and TRBJ2-3; perhaps D is TRBD1 or TRBD2 (7 bases each). V lost 3 bases and J lost 4, with 21 bases in between. The CDR3 loop spans 17 amino acids. Germline loops: CDR1 SGDLS, CDR2 YYNGEE. The CDR3 is CASSAEMGRGPSDTQYF. CDR3 sequence (DNA): TGTGCCAGCAGCGCCGAGATGGGGAGGGGGCCCTCAGATACGCAGTATTTT.

This clone was picked up one time. This chain uses TRBV27 with TRBJ1-2; possibly TRBD1 for D (5 bases). The germline gives CDR1 MNHEY, CDR2 SMNVEV (reference sequence). V lost 6 bases and J 4 bases, leaving 12 bases between the germline ends. There are 13 residues in the CDR3. The chain's CDR3 is CASRGAASYGYTF. CDR3 in DNA: TGTGCCAGCAGAGGGGCCGCCTCCTATGGCTACACCTTC.

This clone has a handful of counts. A junction end diverges from the germline sequence, so it may reflect a read error. The rearrangement uses TRBV2 and TRBJ1-1; 7 bases line up with TRBD1. The germline V gene encodes CDR1 SNHLY and CDR2 FYNNEI. This CDR3 has 15 residues. Here the CDR3 reads CASSVRQQGNAEAFF. Written as DNA, the CDR3 is TGTGCCAGCAGTGTAAGACAACAGGGGAACGCTGAAGCTTTCTTT.

The chain couples TRBV19 to TRBJ1-6; D may be TRBD1 (5 bases). Germline V gives CDR1 LNHDA, CDR2 SQIVND (reference sequence). The CDR3 covers 14 residues. V lost 4 bases to trimming and J lost 7 bases, with 11 bases between them. CDR3 coding DNA: TGTGCCAGTAGTACAGCGGGGGAGAATTCACCCCTCCACTTT. Protein: CASSTAGENSPLHF.

The rearrangement uses TRBV28 and TRBJ1-3, with 8 bases identical to TRBD1. The V gene's germline CDR1 is MDHEN and CDR2 SYDVKM. V shed 10 bases, J shed 4 bases, and the junction held 9 bases outside the gene matches. This CDR3 is 14 amino acids long. The CDR3 coding sequence is TGTGCCACCCAGGACAGGGAGGCAGGAAACACCATATATTTT. The encoded protein is CATQDREAGNTIYF.

Points on this clone: At one end, the junction sequence differs from germline, possibly due to a read error. CDR3 region: CASSRRGYRVDF. CDR3 in DNA: TGTGCCAGCAGTCGGCGGGGGTACAGGGTCGACTTC. The genes are TRBV5-6 and TRBJ2-4, with a weak D call TRBD2 (7 bases). The CDR3 contains 12 residues. In germline, CDR1 is SGHDT, CDR2 YYEEEE.

V and J are TRBV6-4 and TRBJ2-3; TRBD2 agrees at 7 bases. V gave up 2 bases and J gave up 3 bases; unmatched junction bases: 8. Looked up from germline, CDR1 is MRHNA and CDR2 is SNTAGT. The CDR3 consists of 16 residues. Written as DNA, the CDR3 is TGTGCCAGCAGTGACCCAGCGGGGAACGGGACAGATACGCAGTATTTT. It encodes CASSDPAGNGTDTQYF.

The V gene is TRBV5-1, the J gene TRBJ2-5; weak D call: TRBD1 (6 bases). The CDR3 covers 14 residues. The V and J ends lost 1 base and 5 bases respectively, with 12 bases between them. Germline V lookup: CDR1 SGHRS, CDR2 YFSETQ. The DNA of the CDR3 is TGCGCCAGCAGCTTGACGCCAGGGGCGGAGACCCAGTACTTC. Translation gives CASSLTPGAETQYF.

This rearrangement joins TRBV11-2 to TRBJ2-7, with a weak D call TRBD1 (6 bases). Germline V gives CDR1 SGHAT, CDR2 FQNNGV. This CDR3 has 15 amino acids. V was trimmed by 3 bases and J by 6 bases, leaving 18 bases between them. In DNA form, the CDR3 reads TGTGCCAGCAGCTTGACAGGACAGACTTTCTCCGAGCAGTACTTC. Protein: CASSLTGQTFSEQYF.

This chain links TRBV6-1 with TRBJ2-1, with D maybe TRBD1 (7 bases). The CDR3 contains 15 residues. CDR1 and CDR2 (germline): MNHNS, SASEGT. V lost 6 bases to trimming and J lost 8 bases, with 20 bases between them. The CDR3: CASSRDSGRGDEQFF. As DNA, the CDR3 is TGTGCCAGCAGCCGGGACAGCGGCAGGGGGGATGAGCAGTTCTTC.

This clone appeared a single time. The chain employs TRBV29-1 and TRBJ1-2; D unclear. CDR1 and CDR2 from the germline V gene are SQVTM and ANQGSEA. Trimming stripped 6 bases from V and 4 bases from J, with 15 bases between. The CDR3 has 13 residues. DNA of the CDR3: TGCAGCGTCACCTGGGAGGCGGGCTATGGCTACACCTTC. It is translated as CSVTWEAGYGYTF.

V is TRBV9 and J is TRBJ2-7, with D possibly matching TRBD2 (7 bases). V lost 2 bases, J lost 0 bases, and 9 bases lay in between. Germline CDR1 reads SGDLS; CDR2 reads YYNGEE. CDR3 length equals 14 residues. This chain's CDR3 is CASSVGGLSYEQYF. DNA of the CDR3: TGTGCCAGCAGCGTCGGGGGGCTCTCCTACGAGCAGTACTTC. The complete variable domain, with remaining parts taken from reference TRBV9 and TRBJ2-7, reads DSGVTQTPKHLITATGQRVTLRCSPRSGDLSVYWYQQSLDQGLQFLIQYYNGEERAKGNILERFSAQQFPDLHSELNLSSLELGDSALYFCASSVGGLSYEQYFGPGTRLTVT.

The chain combines TRBV4-1 with TRBJ2-7, with D maybe TRBD2 (6 bases). Trimming pared 0 bases from V and 3 bases from J, leaving 6 bases between. This CDR3 has 13 amino acids. CDR1 is MGHRA, CDR2 YSYEKL, per germline. The CDR3 DNA sequence: TGCGCCAGCAGCCAAGAGGAGGGCTACGAGCAGTACTTC. It codes for CASSQEEGYEQYF.

The V and J genes are TRBV27 and TRBJ1-2; 7 bases fit TRBD1. This CDR3 contains 15 residues. V shed 6 bases, J shed 3 bases, and the junction held 10 bases outside the gene matches. The V gene's germline CDR1 is MNHEY and CDR2 SMNVEV (reference sequence). CDR3 sequence (DNA): TGTGCCAGCAGGACTGCCGGGACAGTGCACTATGGCTACACCTTC. Its translation is CASRTAGTVHYGYTF.

This chain joins TRBV6-1 and TRBJ1-1; D remains ambiguous. The V end was cut by 4 bases, the J end by 4 bases, with 10 bases between. CDR1 and CDR2 from the germline V gene are MNHNS and SASEGT. This CDR3 region has 13 residues. CDR3 nucleotides: TGTGCCAGCAGTGGCTCATGGGTCACTGAAGCTTTCTTT. This sequence encodes CASSGSWVTEAFF.

The chain is built from TRBV11-2 and TRBJ1-3; TRBD1 aligns across 9 bases. The V segment lost 4 bases and the J segment 4 bases; nucleotides outside the gene matches: 11. Germline loops: CDR1 SGHAT, CDR2 FQNNGV. The CDR3 totals 17 residues. The CDR3, as DNA: TGTGCCAGCAGCTCATCCGGGACAGGGATTAGAGGAAACACCATATATTTT. Its protein is CASSSSGTGIRGNTIYF.